The 6 T cell receptor beta chains given below trace back to one sample, sequenced in a study of CD8 T cells in ankylosing spondylitis. Study-wide findings and caveats: Blood of patients with ankylosing spondylitis appeared to be characterized by a TCR beta motif of 8 or 9 highly homologous variants.

For these TCRs, the target antigens are not known. In TCRdb, the 5' RACE reads were re-called with MiXCR into one record per CDR3 protein. The table has 750,000 to 850,000 distinct CDR3 sequences, approximately 12% seen once; the top ten hold roughly 0.51%. What was sequenced was blood, either unsorted or a sorted T cell fraction (not recorded which). Receptor source: a male donor with ankylosing spondylitis.

The chain joins TRBV4-2 to TRBJ2-1; 7 positions agree with TRBD1. This CDR3 is 18 amino acids long. Germline CDR1 and CDR2: LGHNA and YNFKEQ. Unmatched junction bases numbered 12, after V lost 4 bases and J lost 0 bases. The CDR3 is CASSPFADRARSYNEQFF. The CDR3 coding sequence is TGTGCCAGCAGCCCCTTCGCCGACAGGGCCCGCTCCTACAATGAGCAGTTCTTC.

The chain has TRBV5-6 and TRBJ2-1; 9 bases fit TRBD2. The CDR3 runs to 18 residues. The V segment lost 1 base and the J segment 0 bases; nucleotides outside the gene matches: 8. The germline V gene has CDR1 SGHDT and CDR2 YYEEEE. This CDR3 is CASSLSPFSGSSYNEQFF. The DNA for the CDR3 is TGTGCCAGCAGCTTGTCCCCATTTAGCGGGAGCTCCTACAATGAGCAGTTCTTC. The full variable domain, completed using reference TRBV5-6 and TRBJ2-1, is DAGVTQSPTHLIKTRGQQVTLRCSPKSGHDTVSWYQQALGQGPQFIFQYYEEEERQRGNFPDRFSGHQFPNYSSELNVNALLLGDSALYLCASSLSPFSGSSYNEQFFGPGTRLTVL.

The DNA for the CDR3 is TGCGCCAGCAGCTTGATCAGCGGCTCCTACAATGAGCAGTTCTTC. It encodes CASSLISGSYNEQFF. The chain joins TRBV5-1 to TRBJ2-1; D is perhaps TRBD2 (5 bases). Germline lookup yields CDR1 SGHRS and CDR2 YFSETQ. The CDR3 is 15 residues long. V was clipped by 1 base and J by 0 bases, with 8 bases between them. Full variable domain (rest looked up from reference TRBV5-1 and TRBJ2-1): KAGVTQTPRYLIKTRGQQVTLSCSPISGHRSVSWYQQTPGQGLQFLFEYFSETQRNKGNFPGRFSGRQFSNSRSEMNVSTLELGDSALYLCASSLISGSYNEQFFGPGTRLTVL.

This clonotype was seen only a few times. This chain connects TRBV20-1 to TRBJ2-1, with D perhaps assigned TRBD1 or TRBD2 (5 bases each). Germline V gives CDR1 DFQATT, CDR2 SNEGSKA (reference sequence). Trimming took 1 base from V and 5 from J, leaving 12 bases between them. The CDR3 length is 14 residues. CDR3 region: CSARVPGLHNEQFF. The DNA for the CDR3 is TGCAGTGCTAGAGTGCCGGGGCTGCACAATGAGCAGTTCTTC.

This clonotype was recorded many times. The rearrangement links TRBV29-1 to TRBJ2-2, with 11 bases identical to TRBD2. Germline V gene sequence: CDR1 SQVTM, CDR2 ANQGSEA. Germline trimming cut 7 bases from V and 5 bases from J; bases unmatched to any gene: 6. This CDR3 contains 14 residues. This CDR3 reads CSATSGRGTGELFF. The CDR3, as DNA: TGCAGCGCCACTAGCGGGAGAGGTACCGGGGAGCTGTTTTTT.

This clonotype was counted a few times. V is TRBV5-1 and J is TRBJ1-1, with D unclear. V was shortened by 4 bases and J by 1 base, with 14 bases between the two germline ends. This CDR3 comprises 15 residues. The germline V gene has CDR1 SGHRS and CDR2 YFSETQ. The CDR3 nucleotides are TGCGCCAGCAGCCCAACGTTCACAAGGAACACTGAAGCTTTCTTT. Protein: CASSPTFTRNTEAFF.